The 2 T cell receptor beta chains below come from one sample, sequenced in a study of blood T cell repertoires in COVID-19. Sequencing used immunoSEQ multiplex PCR; TCRdb keeps in-frame clones, though not all of them. This table has around 140,000 clones, roughly 90% appearing once. The sequenced sample consisted of peripheral blood. The receptors stem from a middle-aged man with active or convalescent COVID-19.

This clone was observed once. The rearrangement uses TRBV24-1 and TRBJ2-5, with 13 bases identical to TRBD2. The ends lost 4 bases at V and 5 bases at J; junction bases unmatched: 6. CDR1 and CDR2 from the germline V gene are KGHDR and SFDVKD. The CDR3 has 16 residues. The CDR3 bases are TGTGCCACCAGTGAACCGACTAGCGGGGGGCTGGAGACCCAGTACTTC. Its protein is CATSEPTSGGLETQYF.

This chain connects TRBV5-1 to TRBJ2-5; D ambiguous. This CDR3 region has 14 residues. In germline, CDR1 is SGHRS, CDR2 YFSETQ. The V end was cut by 3 bases, the J end by 7 bases, with 16 bases between. CDR3 sequence (DNA): TGCGCCAGCAGCTCAAACGCTCCTGCGAGGACCCAGTACTTC. Protein sequence: CASSSNAPARTQYF.